The present T cell receptor beta chain was sequenced within a study of technical replicates of blood from a handful of donors. The table came from immunoSEQ multiplex PCR; TCRdb's copy has only in-frame clones and leaves some out. Of 85,000 to 100,000 clones detected, roughly 96% appear once; the ten largest clones hold around 0.21%. V lost 4 bases to trimming and J lost 4 bases, with 14 bases between them. The germline V gene encodes CDR1 SGHDN and CDR2 FVKESK. This CDR3 has 15 amino acids. This receptor was taken from a human donor in good health. Sample: T cells isolated from PBMCs. The chain combines TRBV14 with TRBJ2-1; tentative D call: TRBD2 (5 bases). Here the CDR3 reads CASSPVGGFYNEQFF. The CDR3 coding sequence is TGTGCCAGCAGCCCAGTAGGAGGATTTTACAATGAGCAGTTCTTC.